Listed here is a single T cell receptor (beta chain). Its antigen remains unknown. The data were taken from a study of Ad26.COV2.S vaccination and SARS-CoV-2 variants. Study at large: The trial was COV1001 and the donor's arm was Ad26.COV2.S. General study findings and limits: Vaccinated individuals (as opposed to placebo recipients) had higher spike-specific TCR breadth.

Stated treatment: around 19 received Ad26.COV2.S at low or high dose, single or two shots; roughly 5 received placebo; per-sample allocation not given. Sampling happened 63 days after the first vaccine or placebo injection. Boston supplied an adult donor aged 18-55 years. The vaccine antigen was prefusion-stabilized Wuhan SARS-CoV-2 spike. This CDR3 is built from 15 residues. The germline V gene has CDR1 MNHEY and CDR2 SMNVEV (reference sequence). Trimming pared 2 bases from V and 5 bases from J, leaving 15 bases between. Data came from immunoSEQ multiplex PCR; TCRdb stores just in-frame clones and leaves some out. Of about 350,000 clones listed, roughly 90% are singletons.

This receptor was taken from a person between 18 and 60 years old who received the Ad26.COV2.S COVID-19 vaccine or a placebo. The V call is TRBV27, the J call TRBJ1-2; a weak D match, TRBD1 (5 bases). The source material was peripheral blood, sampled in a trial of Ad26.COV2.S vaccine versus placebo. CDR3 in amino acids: CASSLGADPRYGYTF. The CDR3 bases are TGTGCCAGCAGTTTAGGGGCAGACCCTCGGTATGGCTACACCTTC.